This T cell receptor (beta chain) was captured in a study of cytomegalovirus exposure and HLA in healthy donors. CDR1 and CDR2 from the germline V gene are SGHRS and YFSETQ. The CDR3 runs to 12 residues. The V and J ends lost 4 bases and 5 bases respectively, with 10 bases between them. Vbeta (60) and Jbeta (13) primers were used in the PCR. TCRdb keeps only in-frame clones here, not all; method: immunoSEQ multiplex PCR. Among over 65,000 clones listed, roughly 77% were seen once. This clonotype originated in a human donor in good health. The specimen was PBMCs. The chain couples TRBV5-1 to TRBJ2-7; no clear D. The chain's CDR3 is CASSLRPNEQYF. In DNA, the CDR3 is TGCGCCAGCAGCCTACGCCCCAACGAGCAGTACTTC.